Below, 8 T cell receptor beta chains from the same sample are listed, as sequenced in a study of T cells after posttransplantation cyclophosphamide. Sequenced by immunoSEQ multiplex PCR; TCRdb stores in-frame clones only, minus some. The repertoire includes approximately 30,000 clones, 70% to 90% of them detected once, and 15% sits in the top ten. The sequenced material came from PBMCs. These receptors were collected from a woman between 35 and 50 years old with a blood cancer, CMV-positive, and with a related stem cell donor.

The J gene is TRBJ1-2, the V gene TRBV28, with unresolved D. CDR3 size: 12 residues. Germline CDR1 is MDHEN and CDR2 is SYDVKM. V lost 1 base and J lost 7, with 7 bases in between. The CDR3 DNA reads as TGTGCCAGCAGTTTATCCCAAATTGGCTACACCTTC. The encoded protein is CASSLSQIGYTF.

The V and J genes are TRBV9 and TRBJ1-1, with TRBD1 matching 9 bases. This CDR3 is 17 amino acids long. Looked up from germline, CDR1 is SGDLS and CDR2 is YYNGEE. The junction had 10 bases not matched to a gene; V was cut back by 4 bases and J by 0 bases. The DNA for the CDR3 is TGTGCCAGCAGCCAATTGGGACAGGGAGGGGTGAACACTGAAGCTTTCTTT. This sequence encodes CASSQLGQGGVNTEAFF.

This chain uses TRBV10-3 with TRBJ1-6; 9 nucleotides agree with TRBD1. This CDR3 spans 15 amino acids. Germline lookup yields CDR1 ENHRY and CDR2 SYGVKD. The V segment lost 6 bases and the J segment 6 bases; nucleotides outside the gene matches: 6. CDR3 sequence: CAISRQGDGNSPLHF. DNA of the CDR3: TGTGCCATCAGCAGACAGGGGGATGGTAATTCACCCCTCCACTTT.

The chain combines TRBV7-2 with TRBJ2-2; TRBD1 is a possible D gene (5 bases). From germline, CDR1 is SGHTA and CDR2 FQGNSA. The CDR3 loop spans 15 amino acids. V lost 0 bases and J lost 2, with 7 bases in between. The CDR3 sequence: CASSLAQGNTGELFF. CDR3 DNA: TGTGCCAGCAGCTTAGCTCAGGGTAACACCGGGGAGCTGTTTTTT.

The chain has TRBV19 and TRBJ2-2; a weak D match, TRBD2 (6 bases). The CDR3 spans 14 residues. Trimming took 6 bases from V and 1 from J, leaving 9 bases between them. Germline CDR1 is LNHDA and CDR2 is SQIVND (reference sequence). CDR3 bases: TGTGCCAGTAGGCGGGGTCAGAACACCGGGGAGCTGTTTTTT. It is translated as CASRRGQNTGELFF.

This rearrangement joins TRBV15 to TRBJ2-2; TRBD2 agrees at 12 bases. J was trimmed by 2 bases and V by 6 bases; bases with no gene match: 10. Germline values: CDR1 LNHNV, CDR2 YYDKDF (reference sequence). The CDR3 sequence is 18 residues long. CDR3 residues: CATRGLAGGRRNTGELFF. The CDR3 bases are TGTGCCACCAGGGGTCTAGCGGGGGGGCGGAGAAACACCGGGGAGCTGTTTTTT.

This clone was seen only a few times. The V gene is TRBV4-2, the J gene TRBJ2-5; 14 bases align to TRBD2. V was clipped by 1 base and J by 5 bases; unmatched bases: 6. Germline-derived CDR1 and CDR2 are LGHNA and YNFKEQ. The CDR3 extends over 17 amino acids. The chain's CDR3 is CASSQVGLAGGAETQYF. CDR3 coding DNA: TGTGCCAGCAGCCAAGTAGGACTAGCGGGGGGCGCCGAGACCCAGTACTTC.

In its sample, this clone was seen a few times. The V and J genes are TRBV6-1 and TRBJ1-6; D unresolved. V lost 6 bases, J lost 7 bases, and 10 bases lay in between. Germline CDR1 and CDR2: MNHNS and SASEGT. The CDR3 totals 13 residues. As DNA, the CDR3 is TGTGCCAGCAGCGTTAGGGAGAATTCACCCCTCCACTTT. Protein sequence: CASSVRENSPLHF.